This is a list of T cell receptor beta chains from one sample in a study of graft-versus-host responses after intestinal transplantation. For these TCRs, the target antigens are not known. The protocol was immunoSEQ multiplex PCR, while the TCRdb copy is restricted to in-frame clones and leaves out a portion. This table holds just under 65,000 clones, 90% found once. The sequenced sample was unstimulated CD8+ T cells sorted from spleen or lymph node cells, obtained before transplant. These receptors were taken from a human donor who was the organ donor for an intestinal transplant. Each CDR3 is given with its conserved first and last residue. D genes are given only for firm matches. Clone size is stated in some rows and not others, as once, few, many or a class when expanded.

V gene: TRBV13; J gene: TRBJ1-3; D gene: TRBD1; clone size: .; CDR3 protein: CASSFRLLRDRDSGNTIYF; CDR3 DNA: TGTGCCAGCAGCTTTAGACTTCTCCGGGACAGGGACTCTGGAAACACCATATATTTT
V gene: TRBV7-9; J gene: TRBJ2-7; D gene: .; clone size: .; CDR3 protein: CASSLSHPYEQYF; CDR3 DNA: TGTGCCAGCAGCTTAAGCCATCCCTACGAGCAGTACTTC
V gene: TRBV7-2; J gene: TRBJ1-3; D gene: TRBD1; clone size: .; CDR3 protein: CASSPRDRGRRAGNTIYF; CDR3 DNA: TGTGCCAGCAGCCCTCGGGACAGGGGGCGCAGGGCTGGAAACACCATATATTTT
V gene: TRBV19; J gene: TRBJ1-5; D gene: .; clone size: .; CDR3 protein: CASSRGWHQHF; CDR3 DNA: TGTGCCAGTAGTAGAGGCTGGCACCAGCATTTT
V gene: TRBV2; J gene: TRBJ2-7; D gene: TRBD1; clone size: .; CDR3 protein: CASSGLSGQEIPYEQYF; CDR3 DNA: TGTGCCAGCAGCGGTCTTTCAGGACAGGAAATACCCTACGAGCAGTACTTC
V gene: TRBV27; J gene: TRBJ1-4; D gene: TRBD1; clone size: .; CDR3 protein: CASSLEGANEKLFF; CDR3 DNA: TGTGCCAGCAGTTTGGAGGGGGCGAATGAAAAACTGTTTTTT
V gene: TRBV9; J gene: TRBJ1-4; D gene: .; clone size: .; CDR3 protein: CASSASGRGNEKLFF; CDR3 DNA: TGTGCCAGCAGCGCGAGCGGGAGGGGTAATGAAAAACTGTTTTTT
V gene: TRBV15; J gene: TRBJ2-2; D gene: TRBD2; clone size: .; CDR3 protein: CATSRAQTSYGELFF; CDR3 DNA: TGTGCCACCAGCAGAGCTCAGACTAGCTATGGGGAGCTGTTTTTT
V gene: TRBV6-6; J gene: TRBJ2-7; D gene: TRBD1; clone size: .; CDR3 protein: CATADRVLYEQYF; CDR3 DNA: TGTGCCACCGCCGACAGGGTCCTCTACGAGCAGTACTTC
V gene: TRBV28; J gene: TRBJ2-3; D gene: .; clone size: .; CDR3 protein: CASGDRVAADTQYF; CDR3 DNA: TGTGCCAGCGGTGATCGAGTAGCAGCAGATACGCAGTATTTT
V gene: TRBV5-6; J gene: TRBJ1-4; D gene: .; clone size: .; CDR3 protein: CASSYFANGGRGEKLFF; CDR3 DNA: TGTGCCAGCAGCTATTTCGCCAACGGGGGTCGGGGTGAAAAACTGTTTTTT
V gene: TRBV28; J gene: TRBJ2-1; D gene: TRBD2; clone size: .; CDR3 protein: CASNPSGRYNEQFF; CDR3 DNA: TGTGCCAGCAATCCTAGCGGAAGATACAATGAGCAGTTCTTC
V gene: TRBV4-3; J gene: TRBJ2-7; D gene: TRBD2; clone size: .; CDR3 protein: CASSQAAAGAYEQYF; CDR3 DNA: TGCGCCAGCAGCCAAGCGGCAGCGGGAGCCTACGAGCAGTACTTC
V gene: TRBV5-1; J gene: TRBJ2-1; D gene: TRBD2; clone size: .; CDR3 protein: CASSLGWGGRIEQFF; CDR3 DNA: TGCGCCAGCAGCTTGGGATGGGGAGGGAGGATCGAGCAGTTCTTC
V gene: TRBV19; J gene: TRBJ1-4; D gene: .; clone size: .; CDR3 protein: CASSICAGVGEKLFF; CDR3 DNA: TGTGCCAGTAGTATCTGTGCAGGGGTAGGCGAAAAACTGTTTTTT
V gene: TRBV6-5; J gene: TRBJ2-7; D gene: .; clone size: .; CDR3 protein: CASSYSRGGYEQYF; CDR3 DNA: TGTGCCAGCAGTTACTCGAGGGGGGGGTACGAGCAGTACTTC
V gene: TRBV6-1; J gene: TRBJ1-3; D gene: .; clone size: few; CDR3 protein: CASSATADSGNTIYF; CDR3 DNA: TGTGCCAGCAGTGCGACTGCGGACTCTGGAAACACCATATATTTT
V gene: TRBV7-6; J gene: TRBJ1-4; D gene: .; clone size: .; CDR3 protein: CASSLASRDTNEKLFF; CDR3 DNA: TGTGCCAGCAGCTTAGCGAGTCGGGATACTAATGAAAAACTGTTTTTT
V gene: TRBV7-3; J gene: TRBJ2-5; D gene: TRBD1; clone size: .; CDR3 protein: CASSIPPGGPQETQYF; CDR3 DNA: TGTGCCAGCAGCATCCCCCCAGGGGGACCCCAAGAGACCCAGTACTTC
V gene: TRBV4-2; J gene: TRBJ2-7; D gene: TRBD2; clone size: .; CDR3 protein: CASSQLGLARAYEQYF; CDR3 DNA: TGTGCCAGCAGCCAACTTGGACTAGCGAGAGCCTACGAGCAGTACTTC
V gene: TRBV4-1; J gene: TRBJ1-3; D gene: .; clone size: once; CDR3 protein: CASSLNTGSGNTIYF; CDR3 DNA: TGCGCCAGCAGCCTAAACACGGGATCTGGAAACACCATATATTTT
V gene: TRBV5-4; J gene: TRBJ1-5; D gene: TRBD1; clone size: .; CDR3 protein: CARRDRDGWSVRETNQPQHF; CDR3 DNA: TGTGCCAGGAGGGACAGGGATGGTTGGAGTGTTCGAGAGACCAATCAGCCCCAGCATTTT
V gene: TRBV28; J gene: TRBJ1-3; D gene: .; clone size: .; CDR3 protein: CASSLGGSGNTIYF; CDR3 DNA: TGTGCCAGCAGTCTGGGGGGATCTGGAAACACCATATATTTT
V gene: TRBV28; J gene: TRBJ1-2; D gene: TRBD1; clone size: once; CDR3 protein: CASSLWTGGPYGYTF; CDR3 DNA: TGTGCCAGCAGTTTGTGGACAGGGGGCCCCTATGGCTACACCTTC
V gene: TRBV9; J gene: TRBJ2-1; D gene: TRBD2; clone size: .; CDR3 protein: CASSVARSGRGSNEQFF; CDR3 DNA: TGTGCCAGCAGCGTAGCAAGGAGCGGGAGAGGTAGCAATGAGCAGTTCTTC
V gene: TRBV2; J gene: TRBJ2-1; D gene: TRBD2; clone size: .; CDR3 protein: CASSPGLAGTEGGSEQFF; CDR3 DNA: TGTGCCAGCAGTCCGGGACTAGCGGGGACGGAAGGGGGCAGTGAGCAGTTCTTC
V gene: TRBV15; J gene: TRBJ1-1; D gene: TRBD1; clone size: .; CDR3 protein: CATGQGVNTEAFF; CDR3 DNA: TGTGCCACCGGACAGGGGGTGAACACTGAAGCTTTCTTT
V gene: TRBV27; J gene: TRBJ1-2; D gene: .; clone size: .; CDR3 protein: CASSLSSSVLPRVGYGYTF; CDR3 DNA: TGTGCCAGCAGTCTCTCCTCCTCTGTCCTGCCCCGGGTTGGCTATGGCTACACCTTC
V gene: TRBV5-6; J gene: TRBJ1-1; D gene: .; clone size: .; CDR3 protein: CASSLVGANTEAFF; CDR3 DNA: TGTGCCAGCAGCTTGGTGGGGGCGAACACTGAAGCTTTCTTT
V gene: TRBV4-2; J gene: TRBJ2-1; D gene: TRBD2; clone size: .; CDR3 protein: CASSPGLAGYNEQFF; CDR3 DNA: TGTGCCAGCAGCCCCGGCCTAGCGGGGTACAATGAGCAGTTCTTC
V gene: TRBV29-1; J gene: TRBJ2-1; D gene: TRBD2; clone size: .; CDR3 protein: CSVAGGLYNEQFF; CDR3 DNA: TGCAGCGTCGCGGGAGGTCTCTACAATGAGCAGTTCTTC
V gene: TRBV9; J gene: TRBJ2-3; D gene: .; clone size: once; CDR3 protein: CASSVDEDTQYF; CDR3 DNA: TGTGCCAGCAGCGTAGACGAGGATACGCAGTATTTT
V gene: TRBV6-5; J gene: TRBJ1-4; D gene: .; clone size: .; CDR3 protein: CASSTGARGEKLFF; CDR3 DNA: TGTGCCAGCAGTACCGGTGCCCGTGGTGAAAAACTGTTTTTT
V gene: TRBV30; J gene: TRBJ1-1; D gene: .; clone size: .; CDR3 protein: CAWSPPNVGVPEAFF; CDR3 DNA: TGTGCCTGGAGTCCCCCCAACGTAGGGGTACCTGAAGCTTTCTTT
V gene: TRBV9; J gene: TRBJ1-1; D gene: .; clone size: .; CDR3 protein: CASSSTANTEAFF; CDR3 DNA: TGTGCCAGCAGCTCGACAGCGAACACTGAAGCTTTCTTT
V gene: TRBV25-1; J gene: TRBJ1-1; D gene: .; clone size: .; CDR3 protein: CASSDWTSSTEAFF; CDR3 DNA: TGTGCCAGCAGTGATTGGACATCCAGCACTGAAGCTTTCTTT
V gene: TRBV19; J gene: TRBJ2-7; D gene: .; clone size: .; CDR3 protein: CASSPTSDHFIYEQYF; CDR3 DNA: TGTGCCAGTAGTCCTACAAGCGACCACTTTATCTACGAGCAGTACTTC